This record looks at one T cell receptor (beta chain) sequence and its context. Its antigen is as yet unknown. The sample is drawn from a study of shared clonotypes between healthy human individuals. Findings of the study overall: Only blood samples were collected, and tissue repertoires likely differ. Researchers found naive subsets generally carried larger estimated richness than memory subsets.

The assay was carried out at the deep level. Profiled with immunoSEQ multiplex PCR; TCRdb holds only in-frame clones, not every one. The table has more than 2 million clones, approximately 95% seen once; the top ten hold around 0.13%. Germline-derived CDR1 and CDR2 are SGHRS and YFSETQ. The length of the CDR3 is 15 residues. The ends were cut back, 4 bases at V and 2 bases at J, with 15 bases in the middle. The J gene is TRBJ2-5, the V gene TRBV5-1, with a weak D call TRBD1 (6 bases). Sequenced input: naive CD4+ T cells sorted from blood. Subset here: CD45RA+ positively selected. The receptor comes from a man aged 18 to 29 in good health. This CDR3 reads CASSTLTGEQETQYF. CDR3 sequence (DNA): TGCGCCAGCAGCACTCTGACAGGAGAGCAAGAGACCCAGTACTTC.